The sequence of this TCR beta chain was determined in a study of cytomegalovirus exposure and HLA in healthy donors. Study-wide findings and caveats: A list of 150 to 200 TCR beta chains associated with cytomegalovirus was given.

The CDR3 is 15 residues long. With 4 bases removed from V and 0 bases from J, the gap between germline ends came to 12 bases. Germline V gene data show CDR1 as SNHLY and CDR2 as FYNNEI. A remark on this clone: Antigen specificity is unknown.

Primers for the PCR totalled 60 Vbeta and 13 Jbeta. Repertoires were generated with immunoSEQ multiplex PCR, while TCRdb's copy carries only in-frame clones and drops some. Counted here are tens of thousands of clones, approximately 60% occurring once; the ten biggest clones make up 20% to 25%. The chain recombines TRBV2 with TRBJ1-1; maybe TRBD1 (6 bases). The sample taken for sequencing was PBMCs. The TCR originated in a woman aged 45-65 years in good health and CMV-seropositive. The CDR3, as DNA: TGTGCCAGCAGTGTAGAAAGACAGGTGAACACTGAAGCTTTCTTT. It encodes CASSVERQVNTEAFF.